The entry below gives a single T cell receptor (beta chain) sequence along with its context. This sample is part of a study of cytomegalovirus exposure and HLA in healthy donors. 60 Vbeta and 13 Jbeta primers were used in PCR. Assay: immunoSEQ multiplex PCR; the TCRdb copy retains only in-frame clones and omits some. In the table there are roughly 23,000 clones, 60% to 80% of which are singletons. The clonotype comes from a man aged 55 to 70 in good health and CMV-seronegative. Sequences were obtained from PBMCs.

CDR3 in amino acids: CASSLTSGKGNEQFF. CDR3 coding DNA: TGTGCCAGCAGCTTGACTAGCGGGAAAGGTAATGAGCAGTTCTTC. The chain uses TRBV5-4 and TRBJ2-1; TRBD2 matches 10 bases. CDR1 is SGHNT, CDR2 YYREEE, per germline (reference sequence). The J segment lost 7 bases and the V segment lost 1 base, leaving 5 bases of the junction unmatched. The CDR3 has 15 amino acids.